This TCR beta chain stems from a study of blood T cell repertoires in COVID-19. Authors' methods: Amplification with reference gene primers provided the estimates of nucleated cell counts. Sequencing was performed with immunoSEQ multiplex PCR; in TCRdb, only in-frame clones are kept and a portion is missing. V, J and clone size were drawn from that table, and D and trimming were deduced from the DNA. In the table there are 180,000 or so clones, roughly 85% of which are singletons. The CDR3 extends over 17 amino acids. J gave up 1 base and V 1 base, and 7 bases lay outside the gene matches. Germline V gene data show CDR1 as SEHNR and CDR2 as FQNEAQ (reference sequence).

The sequencing input was peripheral blood. The rearrangement uses TRBV7-9 and TRBJ1-1; TRBD1 agrees at 9 bases. The clonotype was recovered from a man aged 55 to 69 with acute or convalescent COVID-19. The CDR3 DNA is TGTGCCAGCAGCTTAGTCCCGGGACAGGGTCGGAACACTGAAGCTTTCTTT. Translated, it gives CASSLVPGQGRNTEAFF.